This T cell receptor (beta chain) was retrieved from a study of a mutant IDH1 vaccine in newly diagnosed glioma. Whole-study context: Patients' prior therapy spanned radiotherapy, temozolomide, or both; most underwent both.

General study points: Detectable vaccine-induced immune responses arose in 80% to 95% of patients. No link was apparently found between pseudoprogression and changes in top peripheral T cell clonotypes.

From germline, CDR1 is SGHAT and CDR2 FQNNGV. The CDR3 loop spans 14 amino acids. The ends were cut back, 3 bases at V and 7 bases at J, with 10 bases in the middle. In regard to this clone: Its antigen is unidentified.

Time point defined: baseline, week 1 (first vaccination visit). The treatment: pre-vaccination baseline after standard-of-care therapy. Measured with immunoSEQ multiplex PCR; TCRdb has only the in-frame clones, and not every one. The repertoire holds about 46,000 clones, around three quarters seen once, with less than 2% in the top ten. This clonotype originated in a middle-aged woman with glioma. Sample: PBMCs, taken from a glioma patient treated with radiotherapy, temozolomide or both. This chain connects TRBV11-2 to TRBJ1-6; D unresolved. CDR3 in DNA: TGTGCCAGCAGCTTCGACCTCTGGAATTCACCCCTCCACTTT. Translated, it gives CASSFDLWNSPLHF. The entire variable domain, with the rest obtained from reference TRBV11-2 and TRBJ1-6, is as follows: EAGVAQSPRYKIIEKRQSVAFWCNPISGHATLYWYQQILGQGPKLLIQFQNNGVVDDSQLPKDRFSAERLKGVDSTLKIQPAKLEDSAVYLCASSFDLWNSPLHFGNGTRLTVT.